What follows are 17 T cell receptor beta chains derived from one specimen sequenced in a study of CXCR3-negative and CXCR3-positive naive CD8 T cells. TRB cDNA libraries were made by UMI-labeled 5' RACE. TCRdb reanalyzed the 5' RACE reads and collapses them to one entry per CDR3 protein, without DNA. Its listing shows tens of thousands of distinct CDR3 sequences. The sample taken for sequencing was naive CXCR3- CD8+ T cells from blood. Subset meaning: CD45RO-CCR7+CD27+CD95- naive CD8+ T cells lacking CXCR3 (TNR3-). The receptors come from a human donor in good health. Some clones in this sample may be carry-over from other donors' samples.

The rearrangement links TRBV7-9 to TRBJ1-2; the TRBD1 assignment by TCRdb is unverifiable without DNA. The CDR3 spans 14 residues. Germline loops: CDR1 SEHNR, CDR2 FQNEAQ (reference sequence). Here the CDR3 reads CASSLVLIPGGYTF.

The chain recombines TRBV11-3 with TRBJ2-7. Germline loops: CDR1 SGHNT, CDR2 YENEEA. There are 13 residues in the CDR3. CDR3 amino acids: CASSLDKEGEQYF. The full variable domain, in which reference TRBV11-3 and TRBJ2-7 provide the parts outside the CDR3, is EAGVVQSPRYKIIEKKQPVAFWCNPISGHNTLYWYLQNLGQGPELLIRYENEEAVDDSQLPKDRFSAERLKGVDSTLKIQPAELGDSAVYLCASSLDKEGEQYFGPGTRLTVT.

This chain joins TRBV29-1 and TRBJ2-1; no DNA is available, so the TRBD1 call from TCRdb remains unchecked. In germline, CDR1 is SQVTM, CDR2 ANQGSEA. The CDR3 runs to 15 residues. The CDR3 loop reads CSVVPRGLPSDEQFF.

CDR3: CSVDASGSGTGELFF. The V gene is TRBV29-1, the J gene TRBJ2-2; TCRdb returns TRBD2, unconfirmable since there is no DNA. The CDR3 loop spans 15 amino acids. CDR1 SQVTM and CDR2 ANQGSEA come from the germline V gene.

This sequence joins TRBV11-3 and TRBJ1-1; the TCRdb D gene call, TRBD1, has no DNA to confirm it. The CDR3 is 12 residues long. Germline V lookup: CDR1 SGHNT, CDR2 YENEEA. The CDR3 reads CASSGTNTEAFF.

This chain joins TRBV28 and TRBJ2-7; TCRdb names TRBD1, which stays unverified in the absence of DNA. CDR1 MDHEN and CDR2 SYDVKM come from the germline V gene. This CDR3 has 20 amino acids. Here the CDR3 reads CASSLGSRDRERATTYEQYF.

The chain combines TRBV29-1 with TRBJ2-1; TCRdb lists TRBD1, though no DNA is available to test this call. This CDR3 comprises 14 residues. Germline V gene sequence: CDR1 SQVTM, CDR2 ANQGSEA. The CDR3: CSVETGDGSNEQFF.

CDR3 protein: CASSPIDREEGYTF. The chain employs TRBV7-2 and TRBJ1-2; TCRdb designates TRBD1, a call that cannot be tested without DNA. Germline assignment: CDR1 SGHTA and CDR2 FQGNSA. CDR3 length equals 14 residues.

The chain joins TRBV10-3 to TRBJ2-1; TCRdb lists TRBD2, though no DNA is available to test this call. CDR1 ENHRY and CDR2 SYGVKD come from the germline V gene. The CDR3 runs 12 residues. CDR3 sequence reads: CAIRDLADEQFF.

The rearrangement links TRBV6-1 to TRBJ1-1; the D call of TRBD1 rests on TCRdb alone, since no DNA is present to check it. This CDR3 region has 15 residues. Germline V CDR1 and CDR2: MNHNS, SASEGT. The CDR3 loop reads CASRPQQPMNTEAFF.

The chain couples TRBV6-5 to TRBJ2-1; TCRdb lists TRBD1, though no DNA is available to test this call. Germline V gene sequence: CDR1 MNHEY, CDR2 SVGAGI. This CDR3 contains 15 residues. This CDR3 reads CASSSGQGYYNEQFF.

V usage is TRBV28 and J usage is TRBJ2-7; the D gene TCRdb calls, TRBD1, cannot be checked with no DNA. CDR1 is MDHEN, CDR2 SYDVKM, per germline. This CDR3 is built from 16 residues. The CDR3 reads CASSFALRGGTTVQYF.

V is TRBV11-2 and J is TRBJ1-1; no DNA is available, so the TRBD1 call from TCRdb remains unchecked. From germline, CDR1 is SGHAT and CDR2 FQNNGV. CDR3 length: 17 amino acids. Here the CDR3 reads CASSPNGDRGRNTEAFF.

The J gene is TRBJ1-3, the V gene TRBV5-6. Germline CDR1 SGHDT, CDR2 YYEEEE. This CDR3 is 16 amino acids long. CDR3 region: CASSSRAYIGRNTIYF.

This clonotype is labeled medium-sized based on frequency. The V gene is TRBV4-3, the J gene TRBJ1-2. Germline V lookup: CDR1 LGHNA, CDR2 YSLEER. This CDR3 spans 15 amino acids. CDR3 loop: CASSQDRTANYGYTF.

V and J are TRBV28 and TRBJ2-7; TCRdb picks TRBD1, but there is no DNA to check that call. CDR1 MDHEN and CDR2 SYDVKM come from the germline V gene. The CDR3 sequence is 12 residues long. The CDR3 region is CASRDRWDEQYF.

The J gene is TRBJ1-1, the V gene TRBV29-1; the D gene TCRdb calls, TRBD1, cannot be checked with no DNA. CDR1 and CDR2 from the germline V gene are SQVTM and ANQGSEA. The CDR3 extends over 13 amino acids. CDR3 region: CSVEEGRNTEAFF.